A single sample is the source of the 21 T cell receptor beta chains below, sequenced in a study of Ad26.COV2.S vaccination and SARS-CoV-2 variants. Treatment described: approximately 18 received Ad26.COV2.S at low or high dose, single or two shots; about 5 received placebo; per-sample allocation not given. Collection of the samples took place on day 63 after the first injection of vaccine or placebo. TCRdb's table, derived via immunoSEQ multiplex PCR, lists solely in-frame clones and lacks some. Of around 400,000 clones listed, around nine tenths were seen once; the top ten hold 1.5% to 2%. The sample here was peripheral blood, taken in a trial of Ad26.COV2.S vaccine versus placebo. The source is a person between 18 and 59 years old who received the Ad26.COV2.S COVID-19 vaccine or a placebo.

CDR3 in DNA: TGTGCCAGCAGCGAGGGGTTCCATAGCAATCAGCCCCAGCATTTT. Translated, it gives CASSEGFHSNQPQHF. The rearrangement uses TRBV5-5 and TRBJ1-5, with D possibly being TRBD1 (5 bases). The CDR3 is 15 amino acids. Germline V gives CDR1 SGHKS, CDR2 YYEKEE (reference sequence). V was shortened by 4 bases and J by 0 bases, with 11 bases between the two germline ends.

The CDR3 protein is CASSRTAGARLYNEQFF. The CDR3 region has the DNA TGCGCCAGCAGTCGGACTGCGGGAGCCAGGCTCTACAATGAGCAGTTCTTC. The rearrangement joins TRBV23-1 to TRBJ2-1; TRBD2 aligns across 7 bases. TRBV23-1 counts as an open reading frame of uncertain function. This CDR3 is 17 amino acids long. The ends lost 4 bases at V and 3 bases at J; junction bases unmatched: 12.

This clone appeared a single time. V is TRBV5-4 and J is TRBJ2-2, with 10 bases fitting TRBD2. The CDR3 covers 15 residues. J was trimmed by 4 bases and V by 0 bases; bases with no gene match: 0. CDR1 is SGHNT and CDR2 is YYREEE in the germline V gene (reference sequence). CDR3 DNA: TGTGCCAGCAGCTTGGTAGCGGGAGGCACCGGGGAGCTGTTTTTT. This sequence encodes CASSLVAGGTGELFF.

Here the CDR3 reads CAWSAGRSMHGPQHF. In nucleotides, the CDR3 is TGTGCCTGGAGTGCGGGGAGGTCTATGCATGGGCCCCAGCATTTT. V is TRBV30 and J is TRBJ1-5; D uncertain. Trimming left V 1 base short and J 9 bases short, with 19 bases between. This CDR3 spans 15 amino acids. Germline CDR1 and CDR2: GTSNPN and SVGIG (reference sequence).

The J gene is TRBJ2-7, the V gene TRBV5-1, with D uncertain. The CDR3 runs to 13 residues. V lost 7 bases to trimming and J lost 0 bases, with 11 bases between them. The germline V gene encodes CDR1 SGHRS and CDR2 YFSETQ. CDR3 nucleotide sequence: TGCGCCAGCCGGCTGGCGAGCTCCTACGAGCAGTACTTC. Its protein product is CASRLASSYEQYF. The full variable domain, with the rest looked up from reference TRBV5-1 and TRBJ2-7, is KAGVTQTPRYLIKTRGQQVTLSCSPISGHRSVSWYQQTPGQGLQFLFEYFSETQRNKGNFPGRFSGRQFSNSRSEMNVSTLELGDSALYLCASRLASSYEQYFGPGTRLTVT.

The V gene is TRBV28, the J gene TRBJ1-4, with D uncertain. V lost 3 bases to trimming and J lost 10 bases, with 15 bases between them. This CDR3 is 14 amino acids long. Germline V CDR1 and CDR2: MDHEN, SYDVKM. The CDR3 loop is CASSFSADTRKLFF. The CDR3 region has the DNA TGTGCCAGCAGTTTTAGTGCGGATACCAGAAAACTGTTTTTT. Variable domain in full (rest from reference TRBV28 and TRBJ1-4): DVKVTQSSRYLVKRTGEKVFLECVQDMDHENMFWYRQDPGLGLRLIYFSYDVKMKEKGDIPEGYSVSREKKERFSLILESASTNQTSMYLCASSFSADTRKLFFGSGTQLSVL.

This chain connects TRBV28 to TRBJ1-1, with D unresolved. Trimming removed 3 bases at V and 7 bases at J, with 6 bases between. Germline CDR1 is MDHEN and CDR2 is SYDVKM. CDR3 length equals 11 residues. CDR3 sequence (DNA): TGTGCCAGCAGTTTTGCGGGTGAAGCTTTCTTT. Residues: CASSFAGEAFF.

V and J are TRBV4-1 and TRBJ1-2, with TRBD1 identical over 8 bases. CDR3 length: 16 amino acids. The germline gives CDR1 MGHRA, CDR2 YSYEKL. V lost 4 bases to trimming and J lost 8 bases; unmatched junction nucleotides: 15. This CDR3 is CASSPSGPGQGTGYTF. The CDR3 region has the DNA TGCGCCAGCAGCCCTTCTGGACCAGGACAGGGTACCGGCTACACCTTC.

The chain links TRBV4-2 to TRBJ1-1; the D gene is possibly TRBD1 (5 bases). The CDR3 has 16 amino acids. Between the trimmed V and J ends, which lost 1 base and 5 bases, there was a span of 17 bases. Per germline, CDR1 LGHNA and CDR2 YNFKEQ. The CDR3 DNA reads TGTGCCAGCAGCCAAGTCGTGTCGGGGGGTAGGACTGAAGCTTTCTTT. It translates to CASSQVVSGGRTEAFF.

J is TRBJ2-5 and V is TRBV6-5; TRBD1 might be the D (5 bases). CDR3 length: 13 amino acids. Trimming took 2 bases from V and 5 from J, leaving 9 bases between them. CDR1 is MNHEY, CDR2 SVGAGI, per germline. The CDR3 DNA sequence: TGTGCCAGCAGTTACCAGGGTGTGGAGACCCAGTACTTC. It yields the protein CASSYQGVETQYF.

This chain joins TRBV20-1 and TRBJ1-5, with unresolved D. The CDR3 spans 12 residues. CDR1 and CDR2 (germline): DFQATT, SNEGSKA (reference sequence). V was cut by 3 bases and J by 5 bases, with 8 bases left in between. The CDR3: CSASRGYQPQHF. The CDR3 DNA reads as TGCAGTGCTAGTCGGGGATATCAGCCCCAGCATTTT.

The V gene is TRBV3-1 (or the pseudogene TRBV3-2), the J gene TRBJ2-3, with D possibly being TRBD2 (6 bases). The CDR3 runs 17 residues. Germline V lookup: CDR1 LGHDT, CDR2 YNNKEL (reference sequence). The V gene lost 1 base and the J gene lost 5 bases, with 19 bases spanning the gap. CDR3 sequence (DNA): TGTGCCAGCAGCCAAGTGTTCGGAGGGGTCCAGGGAGATACGCAGTATTTT. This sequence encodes CASSQVFGGVQGDTQYF.

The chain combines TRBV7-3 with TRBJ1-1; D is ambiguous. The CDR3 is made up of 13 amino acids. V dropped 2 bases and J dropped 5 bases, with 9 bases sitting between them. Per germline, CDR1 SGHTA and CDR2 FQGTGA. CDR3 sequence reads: CASSLGGETEAFF. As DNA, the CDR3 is TGTGCCAGCAGCTTAGGCGGGGAAACTGAAGCTTTCTTT.

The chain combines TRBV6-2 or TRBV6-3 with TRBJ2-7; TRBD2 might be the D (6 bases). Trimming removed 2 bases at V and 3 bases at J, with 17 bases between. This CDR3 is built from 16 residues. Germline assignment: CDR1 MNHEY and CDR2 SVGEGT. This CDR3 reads CASSYGLPGLRYEQYF. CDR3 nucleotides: TGTGCCAGCAGTTACGGACTTCCGGGACTCCGCTACGAGCAGTACTTC.

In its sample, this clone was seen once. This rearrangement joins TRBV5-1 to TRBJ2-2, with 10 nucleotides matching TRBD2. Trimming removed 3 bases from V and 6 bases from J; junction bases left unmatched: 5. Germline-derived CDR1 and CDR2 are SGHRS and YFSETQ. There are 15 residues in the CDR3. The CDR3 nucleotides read TGCGCCAGCAGCTGGACTAGCGGTTACGCCGGGGAGCTGTTTTTT. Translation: CASSWTSGYAGELFF.

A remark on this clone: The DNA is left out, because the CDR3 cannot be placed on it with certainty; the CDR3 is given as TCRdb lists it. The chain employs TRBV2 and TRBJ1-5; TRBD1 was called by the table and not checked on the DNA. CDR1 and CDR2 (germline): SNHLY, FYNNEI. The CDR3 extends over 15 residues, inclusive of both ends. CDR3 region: CASILDRRSNQPQHF.

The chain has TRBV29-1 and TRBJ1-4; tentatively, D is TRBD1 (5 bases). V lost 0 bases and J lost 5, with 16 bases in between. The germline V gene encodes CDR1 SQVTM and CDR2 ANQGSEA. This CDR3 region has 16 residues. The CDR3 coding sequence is TGCAGCGTTGAAGATCTTCGGGGGTTGGAAAATGAAAAACTGTTTTTT. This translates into CSVEDLRGLENEKLFF.

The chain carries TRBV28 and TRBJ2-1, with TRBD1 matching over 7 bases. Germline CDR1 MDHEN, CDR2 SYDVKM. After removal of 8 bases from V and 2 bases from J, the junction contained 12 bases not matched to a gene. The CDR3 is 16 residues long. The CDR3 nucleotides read TGTGCCAGCGTCAGGGACAGTCTAAGGCCCTACAATGAGCAGTTCTTC. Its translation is CASVRDSLRPYNEQFF.

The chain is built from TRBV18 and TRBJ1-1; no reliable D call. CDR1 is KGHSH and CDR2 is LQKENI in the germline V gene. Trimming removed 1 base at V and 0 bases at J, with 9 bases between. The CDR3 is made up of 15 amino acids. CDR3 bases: TGTGCCAGCTCACCACGGGCAGCCATGAACACTGAAGCTTTCTTT. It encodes CASSPRAAMNTEAFF.

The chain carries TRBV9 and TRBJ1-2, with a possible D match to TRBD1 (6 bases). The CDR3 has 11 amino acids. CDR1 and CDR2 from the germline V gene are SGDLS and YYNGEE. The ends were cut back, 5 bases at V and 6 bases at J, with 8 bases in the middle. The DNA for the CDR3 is TGTGCCAGCAGACAGGGCGATGGCTACACCTTC. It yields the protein CASRQGDGYTF.

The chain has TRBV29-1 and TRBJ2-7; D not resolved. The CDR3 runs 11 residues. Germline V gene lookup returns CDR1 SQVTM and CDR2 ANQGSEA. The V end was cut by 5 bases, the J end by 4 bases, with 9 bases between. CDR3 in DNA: TGCAGCGTTTCCATCGTATACGAGCAGTACTTC. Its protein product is CSVSIVYEQYF.